One and the same sample provided the 31 T cell receptor beta chains below, sequenced in a study of blood T cells in healthy people across ages. Alongside a J-beta primer mix, a sample-barcoded 5' primer served in a second PCR lasting about 6 to 11 cycles. TCRdb re-analysed the 5' RACE reads in MiXCR, keeping a single row per CDR3 protein. Seen here are 700,000 to 1,000,000 distinct CDR3 sequences, around 43% observed once, and the top ten hold about 19%. The sequenced sample was blood. The receptors come from a man in his sixties in good health.

The chain couples TRBV7-8 to TRBJ2-2; 8 bases are a match to TRBD2. This CDR3 contains 17 residues. After removal of 5 bases from V and 7 bases from J, the junction contained 15 bases not matched to a gene. Per the germline V gene, CDR1 is SGHVS and CDR2 is FQNEAQ. The CDR3 region has the DNA TGTGCCAGCAGCCCGGGGGGGACCGCATTAGGTGGCGGGGAGCTGTTTTTT. As protein: CASSPGGTALGGGELFF.

Only a few counts were recorded for this clonotype. The CDR3 here is CASSDATGGNYEQYF. The CDR3 DNA is TGCGCCAGCAGCGACGCGACAGGGGGTAACTACGAGCAGTACTTC. The rearrangement links TRBV5-1 to TRBJ2-7, with 9 bases that match TRBD1. V dropped 4 bases and J dropped 3; count of bases not matched to a gene: 8. Looked up from germline, CDR1 is SGHRS and CDR2 is YFSETQ. The CDR3 runs to 15 residues.

This clonotype occurred a few times. This CDR3 is CAISLDYGYTF. The CDR3 DNA is TGTGCCATATCGTTGGACTATGGCTACACCTTC. V is TRBV7-9 and J is TRBJ1-2; D remains ambiguous. The CDR3 length is 11 residues. Trimming pared 10 bases from V and 3 bases from J, leaving 9 bases between. The germline V gene has CDR1 SEHNR and CDR2 FQNEAQ (reference sequence).

This clonotype was counted only a few times. The chain is built from TRBV4-3 and TRBJ2-1; 10 bases line up with TRBD1. The CDR3 spans 16 residues. Per the germline V gene, CDR1 is LGHNA and CDR2 is YSLEER. With 1 base clipped from V and 6 bases from J, the junction kept 6 bases outside the gene matches. CDR3 sequence: CASSQVGGQGSNEQFF. The CDR3 bases are TGCGCCAGCAGCCAAGTTGGGGGACAGGGGAGCAATGAGCAGTTCTTC.

This clonotype turned up a few times. CDR3 sequence reads: CASSYMSDYGYTF. The CDR3 bases are TGTGCCAGCAGTTACATGTCGGACTATGGCTACACCTTC. The rearrangement joins TRBV6-6 to TRBJ1-2; D gene ambiguous. This CDR3 has 13 residues. Between the trimmed V and J ends, which lost 2 bases and 3 bases, there was a span of 7 bases. CDR1 is MNHNY, CDR2 SVGAGI, per germline (reference sequence).

This clonotype was recorded a few times. The chain has TRBV5-4 and TRBJ2-5; D perhaps matches TRBD1 (6 bases). This CDR3 is built from 15 residues. Germline V lookup: CDR1 SGHNT, CDR2 YYREEE (reference sequence). The V end was cut by 2 bases, the J end by 3 bases, with 14 bases between. In DNA, the CDR3 is TGTGCCAGCAGCTTTGGGACAAGAGGAAAAGAGACCCAGTACTTC. Amino acids: CASSFGTRGKETQYF.

In its sample, this clonotype was seen a few times. The chain employs TRBV7-2 and TRBJ1-4; the D gene is possibly TRBD1 (5 bases). This CDR3 region has 15 residues. Germline V gene lookup returns CDR1 SGHTA and CDR2 FQGNSA. V was cut by 2 bases and J by 5 bases, with 12 bases left in between. CDR3 sequence (DNA): TGTGCCAGCAGCTTAACGGGACGGACGAATGAAAAACTGTTTTTT. Protein sequence: CASSLTGRTNEKLFF. The full variable domain, in which reference TRBV7-2 and TRBJ1-4 provide the parts outside the CDR3, is GAGVSQSPSNKVTEKGKDVELRCDPISGHTALYWYRQSLGQGLEFLIYFQGNSAPDKSGLPSDRFSAERTGGSVSTLTIQRTQQEDSAVYLCASSLTGRTNEKLFFGSGTQLSVL.

The rearrangement links TRBV7-8 to TRBJ1-2; D gene ambiguous. CDR3 size: 16 residues. Germline V gives CDR1 SGHVS, CDR2 FQNEAQ. V lost 0 bases and J lost 4, with 15 bases in between. CDR3 in DNA: TGTGCCAGCAGCTTAGCTTGGGGAGGGTCTATCTATGGCTACACCTTC. Its protein product is CASSLAWGGSIYGYTF.

This clonotype has more than one count but fewer than ten. The chain links TRBV11-2 to TRBJ1-1; no reliable D call. V dropped 2 bases and J dropped 1 base, with 5 bases sitting between them. From germline, CDR1 is SGHAT and CDR2 FQNNGV. This CDR3 contains 13 residues. CDR3 sequence reads: CASSLNPNTEAFF. The CDR3 DNA follows: TGTGCCAGCAGCTTAAACCCGAACACTGAAGCTTTCTTT.

This clonotype showed up many times. The chain recombines TRBV15 with TRBJ1-5, with D tentatively TRBD1 (6 bases). The V gene's germline CDR1 is LNHNV and CDR2 YYDKDF (reference sequence). Trimming stripped 1 base from V and 5 bases from J, with 18 bases between. This CDR3 is 17 amino acids long. In DNA form, the CDR3 reads TGTGCCACCAGCAGAGGACTACAGGGTAAGGTCGATCAGCCCCAGCATTTT. This codes for CATSRGLQGKVDQPQHF.

The genes are TRBV6-1 and TRBJ2-1, with 11 bases aligning to TRBD2. The germline gives CDR1 MNHNS, CDR2 SASEGT. The length of the CDR3 is 15 residues. V shed 5 bases, J shed 5 bases, and the junction held 5 bases outside the gene matches. CDR3 sequence (DNA): TGTGCCAGCAGTCTACGACTAGCGGGGCACAATGAGCAGTTCTTC. Amino acid sequence: CASSLRLAGHNEQFF.

The chain links TRBV27 to TRBJ2-7, with D tentatively TRBD1 (7 bases). Germline CDR1 is MNHEY and CDR2 is SMNVEV (reference sequence). The CDR3 consists of 15 residues. Trimming took 6 bases from V and 3 from J, leaving 18 bases between them. The CDR3 DNA reads as TGTGCCAGCAGATACCGACAGGGAGGATTCTACGAGCAGTACTTC. Translation: CASRYRQGGFYEQYF.

The chain carries TRBV6-5 and TRBJ2-1, with D maybe TRBD1 (5 bases). The better agreement between TRBJ2-7 and the DNA end casts doubt on the J call. The CDR3 is 18 residues long. Germline assignment: CDR1 MNHEY and CDR2 SVGAGI. As DNA, the CDR3 is TGTGCCAGCAGTTACTCGATGGGTCGGGCAGGGTCCTACAATGAGCAGTACTTC. Translation: CASSYSMGRAGSYNEQYF.

Note on this clonotype: A much larger clone lies a single base off, so this may be a read error. The chain couples TRBV12-3 or TRBV12-4 to TRBJ2-3; D not certain. This CDR3 comprises 14 residues. V lost 4 bases, J lost 1 base, and 9 bases lay in between. The CDR3 spells CASSSRKGTDTQYF. In DNA, the CDR3 is TGTGCCAGCAGTTCGAGAAAGGGCACAGATACGCAGTATTTT.

This clonotype was recorded a few times. The rearrangement joins TRBV13 to TRBJ2-7, with a tentative D call TRBD2 (6 bases). In germline, CDR1 is PRHDT, CDR2 FYEKMQ (reference sequence). This CDR3 has 18 amino acids. V was clipped by 1 base and J by 3 bases, with 22 bases between them. The CDR3 bases are TGTGCCAGCAGCTTAGATCGGGGCGGGACGCAAACCGGCTACGAGCAGTACTTC. Translation: CASSLDRGGTQTGYEQYF.

This clonotype was seen only once. A read error may be the cause here, since a much bigger clone is one base away. The chain employs TRBV7-9 and TRBJ1-2, with D maybe TRBD1 (6 bases). V dropped 5 bases and J dropped 7 bases, with 17 bases sitting between them. Germline values: CDR1 SEHNR, CDR2 FQNEAQ (reference sequence). The CDR3 length is 14 residues. This CDR3 reads CASSAPTGTGGYTF. The CDR3 DNA reads TGTGCCAGCAGCGCACCAACAGGGACTGGTGGCTACACCTTC.

CDR3 sequence (DNA): TGTGCCATCAGTGAGTCCACAGATAGCAATCAGCCCCAGCATTTT. This encodes CAISESTDSNQPQHF. This chain links TRBV10-3 with TRBJ1-5, with D unclear. This CDR3 has 15 amino acids. Germline values: CDR1 ENHRY, CDR2 SYGVKD. Trimming pared 0 bases from V and 0 bases from J, leaving 6 bases between.

This clonotype turned up a few times. The gene calls are TRBV11-1 and TRBJ1-1; D is unclear. V dropped 4 bases and J dropped 1 base, with 10 bases sitting between them. The CDR3 loop spans 14 amino acids. Germline CDR1 SGHAT, CDR2 FQDESV (reference sequence). CDR3 DNA: TGTGCCAGCAGCTCCATGGCCTCGAACACTGAAGCTTTCTTT. It encodes CASSSMASNTEAFF. The full variable domain, with the rest looked up from reference TRBV11-1 and TRBJ1-1, is EAEVAQSPRYKITEKSQAVAFWCDPISGHATLYWYRQILGQGPELLVQFQDESVVDDSQLPKDRFSAERLKGVDSTLKIQPAELGDSAMYLCASSSMASNTEAFFGQGTRLTVV.

This clonotype turned up a few times. The rearrangement links TRBV15 to TRBJ2-1, with 15 bases identical to TRBD2. Unmatched junction bases numbered 4, after V lost 1 base and J lost 9 bases. Germline lookup yields CDR1 LNHNV and CDR2 YYDKDF (reference sequence). The CDR3 runs to 16 residues. The CDR3 region has the DNA TGTGCCACCAGCAGAGGGGGGACTAGCGGGGGGATTGAGCAGTTCTTC. This translates into CATSRGGTSGGIEQFF.

This chain joins TRBV18 and TRBJ1-1; 7 bases are shared with TRBD1. Germline-derived CDR1 and CDR2 are KGHSH and LQKENI. The junction had 6 bases not matched to a gene; V was cut back by 1 base and J by 1 base. CDR3 length: 16 residues. The CDR3 is CASSPLRDSQNTEAFF. The CDR3 DNA reads TGTGCCAGCTCACCACTCCGGGACAGCCAGAACACTGAAGCTTTCTTT.

Concerning this clonotype: Being one base from a much bigger clone, this may be a read error. The rearrangement joins TRBV5-6 to TRBJ1-1; TRBD1 aligns across 8 bases. There are 13 residues in the CDR3. The trim removed 4 bases at V and 11 bases at J, leaving 10 bases unmatched. CDR1 is SGHDT and CDR2 is YYEEEE in the germline V gene. CDR3 DNA: TGTGCCAGCAGCGGCAGACAGGGGAGGCGCGCTTTCTTT. Amino acids: CASSGRQGRRAFF.

The rearrangement links TRBV29-1 to TRBJ2-5; TRBD1 or TRBD2 may be the D gene (6 bases each). V was shortened by 2 bases and J by 1 base, with 8 bases between the two germline ends. The germline CDR1 and CDR2 sequences are SQVTM and ANQGSEA. There are 13 residues in the CDR3. CDR3 DNA: TGCAGCGTTGAAAGGGGGGCCCAAGAGACCCAGTACTTC. Its protein product is CSVERGAQETQYF. Based on the CDR3 plus reference TRBV29-1 and TRBJ2-5, the full variable domain is SAVISQKPSRDICQRGTSLTIQCQVDSQVTMMFWYRQQPGQSLTLIATANQGSEATYESGFVIDKFPISRPNLTFSTLTVSNMSPEDSSIYLCSVERGAQETQYFGPGTRLLVL.

Worth noting for this clonotype: A junction end diverges from the germline sequence, so it may reflect a read error. The chain recombines TRBV12-3 or TRBV12-4 with TRBJ2-5; D possibly corresponds to TRBD1 (6 bases). The CDR3 runs 15 residues. Here the CDR3 DNA reads TGTGCCAGCAGTCCGACGGGGAAGGGACAAGAGGCCCAGTACTTC. Protein product: CASSPTGKGQEAQYF.

This clonotype turned up a few times. In DNA, the CDR3 is TGCAGTGCTAGAGAGTTAGTTTACTACACCTTC. It encodes CSARELVYYTF. The gene calls are TRBV20-1 and TRBJ1-2; no reliable D call. Trimming pared 0 bases from V and 10 bases from J, leaving 9 bases between. Germline V gives CDR1 DFQATT, CDR2 SNEGSKA (reference sequence). CDR3 size: 11 residues.

The sample holds many counts of this clonotype. The V call is TRBV20-1, the J call TRBJ2-4; 8 nucleotides match TRBD2. The CDR3 is made up of 13 amino acids. V was pared by 6 bases and J by 4 bases, with 5 bases of the junction left unmatched. Germline V CDR1 and CDR2: DFQATT, SNEGSKA (reference sequence). The CDR3 bases are TGCAGTGCCCCGGGGGGGGGTAAAAACATTCAGTACTTC. Encoded protein: CSAPGGGKNIQYF.

This clonotype was picked up a small number of times. V gene TRBV5-1 combines with J gene TRBJ2-7; perhaps TRBD1 as D (5 bases). V was pared by 0 bases and J by 3 bases, with 13 bases between. The CDR3 is 15 residues long. Germline V gene sequence: CDR1 SGHRS, CDR2 YFSETQ. CDR3 nucleotides: TGCGCCAGCAGCTTGGTAGTAGGACAAGACTACGAGCAGTACTTC. Amino acids: CASSLVVGQDYEQYF.

The V call is TRBV7-9, the J call TRBJ2-3; 7 bases match TRBD1. The ends lost 4 bases at V and 2 bases at J; junction bases unmatched: 6. This CDR3 contains 15 residues. Germline values: CDR1 SEHNR, CDR2 FQNEAQ (reference sequence). The CDR3 sequence is CASSSLGQVTDTQYF. The CDR3 coding sequence is TGTGCCAGCAGCTCCCTAGGACAGGTCACAGATACGCAGTATTTT.

This clonotype was seen a few times. The CDR3 DNA is TGTGCCAGCAGTCAATCCACAGGGGCTGGGGCCAACGTCCTGACTTTC. This codes for CASSQSTGAGANVLTF. This chain links TRBV6-1 with TRBJ2-6, with 7 positions matching TRBD1. There are 16 residues in the CDR3. Germline V gene data show CDR1 as MNHNS and CDR2 as SASEGT. The trim removed 5 bases at V and 2 bases at J, leaving 6 bases unmatched.

This clonotype has a handful of counts. The V and J genes are TRBV20-1 and TRBJ2-5; D is uncertain. In germline, CDR1 is DFQATT, CDR2 SNEGSKA (reference sequence). The CDR3 totals 11 residues. This chain's CDR3 is CSPEAEETQYF. DNA for the CDR3: TGCAGCCCCGAGGCGGAAGAGACCCAGTACTTC.

The chain uses TRBV27 and TRBJ2-1; D remains unclear. From germline, CDR1 is MNHEY and CDR2 SMNVEV (reference sequence). The V gene lost 3 bases and the J gene lost 5 bases, with 11 bases spanning the gap. The CDR3 has 14 residues. DNA of the CDR3: TGTGCCAGCAGTTTCCCGGGCCTGAACAATGAGCAGTTCTTC. As protein: CASSFPGLNNEQFF.

The chain couples TRBV3-1 to TRBJ2-2; 8 nucleotides agree with TRBD2. The V segment lost 6 bases and the J segment 5 bases; nucleotides outside the gene matches: 8. The CDR3 sequence is 15 residues long. From germline, CDR1 is LGHDT and CDR2 YNNKEL (reference sequence). The CDR3 DNA reads TGTGCCAGCAGAGCCGGGACTAGTCATACCGGGGAGCTGTTTTTT. Its protein product is CASRAGTSHTGELFF.